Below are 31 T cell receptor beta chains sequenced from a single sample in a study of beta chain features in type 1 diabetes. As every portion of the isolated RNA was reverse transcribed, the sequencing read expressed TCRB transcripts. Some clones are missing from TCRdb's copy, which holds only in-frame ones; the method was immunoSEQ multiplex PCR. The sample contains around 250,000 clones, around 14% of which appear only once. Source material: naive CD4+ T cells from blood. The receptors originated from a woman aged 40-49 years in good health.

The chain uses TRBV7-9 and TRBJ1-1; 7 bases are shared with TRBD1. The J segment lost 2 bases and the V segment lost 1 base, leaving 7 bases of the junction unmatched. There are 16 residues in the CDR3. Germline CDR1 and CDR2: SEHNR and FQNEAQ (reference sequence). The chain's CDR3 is CASSLGDSRLNTEAFF. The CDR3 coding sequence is TGTGCCAGCAGCTTAGGGGACAGCAGACTTAACACTGAAGCTTTCTTT.

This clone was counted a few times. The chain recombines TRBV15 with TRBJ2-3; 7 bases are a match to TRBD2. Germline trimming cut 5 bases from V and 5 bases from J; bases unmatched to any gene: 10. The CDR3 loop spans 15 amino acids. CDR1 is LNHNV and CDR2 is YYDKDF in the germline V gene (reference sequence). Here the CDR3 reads CATSARRGVKDTQYF. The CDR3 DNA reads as TGTGCCACCAGCGCTCGACGGGGGGTAAAAGATACGCAGTATTTT. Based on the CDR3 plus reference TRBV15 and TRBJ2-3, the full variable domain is DAMVIQNPRYQVTQFGKPVTLSCSQTLNHNVMYWYQQKSSQAPKLLFHYYDKDFNNEADTPDNFQSRRPNTSFCFLDIRSPGLGDTAMYLCATSARRGVKDTQYFGPGTRLTVL.

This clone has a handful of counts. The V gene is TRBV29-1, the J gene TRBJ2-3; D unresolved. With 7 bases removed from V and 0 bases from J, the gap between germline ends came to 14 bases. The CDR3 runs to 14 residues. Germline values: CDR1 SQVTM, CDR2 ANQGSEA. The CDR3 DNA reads TGCAGCGGCCGGAGCACTCAGAGCACAGATACGCAGTATTTT. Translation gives CSGRSTQSTDTQYF.

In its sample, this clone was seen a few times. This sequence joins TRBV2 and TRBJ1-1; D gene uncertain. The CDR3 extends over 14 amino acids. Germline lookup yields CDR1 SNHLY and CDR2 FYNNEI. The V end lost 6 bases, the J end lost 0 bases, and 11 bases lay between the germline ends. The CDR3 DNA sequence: TGTGCCAGCAGAACGACAAGTATGAACACTGAAGCTTTCTTT. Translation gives CASRTTSMNTEAFF.

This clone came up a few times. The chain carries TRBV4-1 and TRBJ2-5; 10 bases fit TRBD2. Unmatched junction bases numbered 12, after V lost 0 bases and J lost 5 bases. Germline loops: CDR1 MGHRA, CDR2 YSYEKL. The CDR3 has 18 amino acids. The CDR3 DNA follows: TGCGCCAGCAGCCAAGATAGGCTAGCGGGGGCCGAGGGGGAGACCCAGTACTTC. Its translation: CASSQDRLAGAEGETQYF.

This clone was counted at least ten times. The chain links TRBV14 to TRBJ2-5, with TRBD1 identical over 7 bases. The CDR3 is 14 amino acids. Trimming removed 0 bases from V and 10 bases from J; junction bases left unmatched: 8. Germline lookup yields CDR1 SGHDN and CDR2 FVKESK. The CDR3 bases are TGTGCCAGCAGCCAAGATTTCGACAGGGTGGGCCAGTACTTC. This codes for CASSQDFDRVGQYF. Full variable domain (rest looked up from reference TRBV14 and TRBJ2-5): EAGVTQFPSHSVIEKGQTVTLRCDPISGHDNLYWYRRVMGKEIKFLLHFVKESKQDESGMPNNRFLAERTGGTYSTLKVQPAELEDSGVYFCASSQDFDRVGQYFGPGTRLLVL.

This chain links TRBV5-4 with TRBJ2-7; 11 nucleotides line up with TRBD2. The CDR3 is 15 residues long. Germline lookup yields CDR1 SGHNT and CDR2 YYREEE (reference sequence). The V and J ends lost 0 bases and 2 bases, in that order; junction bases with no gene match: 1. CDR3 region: CASSLASGGTYEQYF. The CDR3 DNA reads TGTGCCAGCAGCTTGGCTAGCGGGGGGACCTACGAGCAGTACTTC.

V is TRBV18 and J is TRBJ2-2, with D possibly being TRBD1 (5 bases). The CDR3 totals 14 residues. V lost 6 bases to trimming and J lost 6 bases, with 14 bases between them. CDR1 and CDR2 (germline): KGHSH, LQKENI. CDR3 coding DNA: TGTGCCAGCTCGCCTCAGGGTCCACCCGGGGAGCTGTTTTTT. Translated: CASSPQGPPGELFF.

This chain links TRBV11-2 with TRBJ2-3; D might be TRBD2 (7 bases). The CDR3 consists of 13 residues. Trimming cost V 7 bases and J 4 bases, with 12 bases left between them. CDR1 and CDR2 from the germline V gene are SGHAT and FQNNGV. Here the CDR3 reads CASTQGRADTQYF. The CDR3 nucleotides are TGTGCCAGCACTCAGGGGAGGGCAGATACGCAGTATTTT.

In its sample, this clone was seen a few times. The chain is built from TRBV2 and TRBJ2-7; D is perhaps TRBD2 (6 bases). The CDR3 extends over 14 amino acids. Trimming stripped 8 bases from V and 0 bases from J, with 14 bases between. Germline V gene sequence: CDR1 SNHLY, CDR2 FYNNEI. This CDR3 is CASGRRGSSYEQYF. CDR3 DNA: TGTGCCAGCGGTCGGCGGGGTAGCTCCTACGAGCAGTACTTC.

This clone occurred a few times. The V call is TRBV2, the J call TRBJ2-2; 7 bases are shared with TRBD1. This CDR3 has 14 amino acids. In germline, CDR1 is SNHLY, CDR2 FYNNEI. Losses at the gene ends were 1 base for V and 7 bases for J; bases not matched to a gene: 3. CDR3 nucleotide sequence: TGTGCCAGCAGTGAAGGGACAGGCGTCGGGGAGCTGTTTTTT. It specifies CASSEGTGVGELFF.

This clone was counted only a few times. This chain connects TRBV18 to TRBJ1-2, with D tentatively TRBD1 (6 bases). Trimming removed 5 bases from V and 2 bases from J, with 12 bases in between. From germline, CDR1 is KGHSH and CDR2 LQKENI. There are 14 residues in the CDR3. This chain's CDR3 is CASSSTGTNYGYTF. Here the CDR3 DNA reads TGTGCCAGCTCATCGACCGGGACAAACTATGGCTACACCTTC.

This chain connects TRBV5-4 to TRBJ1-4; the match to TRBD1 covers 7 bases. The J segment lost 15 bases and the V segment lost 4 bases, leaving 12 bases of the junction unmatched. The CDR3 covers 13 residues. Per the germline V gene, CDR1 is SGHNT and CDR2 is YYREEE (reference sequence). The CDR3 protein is CASSLDREGALFF. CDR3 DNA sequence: TGTGCCAGCAGCCTTGACAGGGAAGGGGCATTGTTTTTT.

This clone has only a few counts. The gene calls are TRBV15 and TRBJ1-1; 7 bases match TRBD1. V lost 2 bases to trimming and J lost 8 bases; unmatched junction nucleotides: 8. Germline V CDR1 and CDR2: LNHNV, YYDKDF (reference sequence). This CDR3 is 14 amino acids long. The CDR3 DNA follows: TGTGCCACCAGCAGAAATTACAGGGGTATGGAAGCTTTCTTT. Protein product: CATSRNYRGMEAFF.

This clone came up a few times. For the CDR3, the DNA is TGCACCATAGGACAGGGCTATGGCTACACCTTC. Translated, it gives CTIGQGYGYTF. The rearrangement joins TRBV29-1 to TRBJ1-2; TRBD1 matches 8 bases. Germline CDR1 and CDR2: SQVTM and ANQGSEA. The length of the CDR3 is 11 residues.

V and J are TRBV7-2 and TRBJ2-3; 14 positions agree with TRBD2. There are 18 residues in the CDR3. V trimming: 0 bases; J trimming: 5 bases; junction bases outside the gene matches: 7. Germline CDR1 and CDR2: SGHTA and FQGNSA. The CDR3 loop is CASSLASTSGGAVDTQYF. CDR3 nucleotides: TGTGCCAGCAGCTTAGCCTCGACTAGCGGGGGGGCTGTAGATACGCAGTATTTT.

As DNA, the CDR3 is TGTGCCAGCACGGTACAGGGACATAGCAATCAGCCCCAGCATTTT. Its protein is CASTVQGHSNQPQHF. The chain recombines TRBV2 with TRBJ1-5; D might be TRBD1 (6 bases). V shed 7 bases and J shed 0 bases, with 13 bases lying between them. Germline V lookup: CDR1 SNHLY, CDR2 FYNNEI. The CDR3 spans 15 residues.

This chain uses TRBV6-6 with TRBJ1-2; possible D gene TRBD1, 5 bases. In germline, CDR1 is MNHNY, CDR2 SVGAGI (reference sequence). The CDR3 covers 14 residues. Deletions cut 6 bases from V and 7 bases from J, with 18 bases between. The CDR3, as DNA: TGTGCCAGCAGCCTCCAGGGTCACTTAAGTGGCTACACCTTC. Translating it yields CASSLQGHLSGYTF.

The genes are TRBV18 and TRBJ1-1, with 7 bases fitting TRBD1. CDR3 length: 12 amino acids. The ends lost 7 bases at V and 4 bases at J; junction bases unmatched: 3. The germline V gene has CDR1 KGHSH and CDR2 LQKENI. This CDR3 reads CASFAGGTEAFF. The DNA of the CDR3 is TGTGCCAGCTTTGCAGGGGGCACTGAAGCTTTCTTT.

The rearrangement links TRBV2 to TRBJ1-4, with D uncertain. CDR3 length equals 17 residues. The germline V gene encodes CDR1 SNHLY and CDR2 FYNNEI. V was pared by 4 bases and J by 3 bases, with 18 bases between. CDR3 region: CASSVLAFVGANEKLFF. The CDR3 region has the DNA TGTGCCAGCAGTGTATTGGCCTTCGTGGGAGCTAATGAAAAACTGTTTTTT.

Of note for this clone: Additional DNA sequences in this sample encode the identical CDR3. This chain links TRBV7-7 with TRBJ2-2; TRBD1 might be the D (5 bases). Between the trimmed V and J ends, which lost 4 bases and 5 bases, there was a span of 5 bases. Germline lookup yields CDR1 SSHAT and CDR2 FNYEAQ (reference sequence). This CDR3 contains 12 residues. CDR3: CASSSGTGELFF. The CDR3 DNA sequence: TGTGCCAGCAGCTCAGGGACCGGGGAGCTGTTTTTT.

CDR3 protein: CASSQRGSSYNEQFF. As DNA, the CDR3 is TGTGCCAGCAGCCAACGGGGGAGCTCCTACAATGAGCAGTTCTTC. The chain uses TRBV14 and TRBJ2-1, with TRBD2 as a possible D gene (6 bases). CDR1 SGHDN and CDR2 FVKESK come from the germline V gene. This CDR3 has 15 amino acids. Trimming shortened V by 2 bases and J by 0 bases, and 8 bases separated the two germline ends.

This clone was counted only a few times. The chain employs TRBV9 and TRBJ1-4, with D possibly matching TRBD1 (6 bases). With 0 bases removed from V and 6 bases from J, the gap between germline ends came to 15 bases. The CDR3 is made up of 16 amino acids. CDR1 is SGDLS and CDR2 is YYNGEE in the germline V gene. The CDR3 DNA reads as TGTGCCAGCAGCGTAGGGACGAGACGGACAGATGAAAAACTGTTTTTT. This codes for CASSVGTRRTDEKLFF.

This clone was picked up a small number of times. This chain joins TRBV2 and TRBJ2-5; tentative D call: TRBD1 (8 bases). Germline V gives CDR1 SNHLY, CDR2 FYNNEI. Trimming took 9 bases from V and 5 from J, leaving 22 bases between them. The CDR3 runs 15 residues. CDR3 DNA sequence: TGTGCCAGTGGGAGGGACAGGCGGTGGCAGGAGACCCAGTACTTC. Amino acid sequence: CASGRDRRWQETQYF.

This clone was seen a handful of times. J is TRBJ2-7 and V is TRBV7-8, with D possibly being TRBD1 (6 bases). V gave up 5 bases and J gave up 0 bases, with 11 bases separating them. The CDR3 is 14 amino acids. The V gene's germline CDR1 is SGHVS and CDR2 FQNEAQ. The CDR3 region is CASSETGFSYEQYF. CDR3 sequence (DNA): TGTGCCAGCAGCGAAACAGGGTTCTCCTACGAGCAGTACTTC.

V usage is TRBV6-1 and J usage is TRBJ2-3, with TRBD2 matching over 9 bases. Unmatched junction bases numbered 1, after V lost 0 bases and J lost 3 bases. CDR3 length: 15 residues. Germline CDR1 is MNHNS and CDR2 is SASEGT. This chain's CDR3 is CASSEAAGGTDTQYF. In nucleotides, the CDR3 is TGTGCCAGCAGTGAAGCGGCGGGGGGGACAGATACGCAGTATTTT.

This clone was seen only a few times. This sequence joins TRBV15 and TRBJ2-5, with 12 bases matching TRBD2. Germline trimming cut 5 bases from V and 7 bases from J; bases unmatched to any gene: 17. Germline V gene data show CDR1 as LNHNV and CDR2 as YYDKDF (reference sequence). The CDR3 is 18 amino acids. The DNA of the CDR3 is TGTGCCACCAGCTCCCCTGGGGGACTAGCGGGCGGCTTATGGACCCAGTACTTC. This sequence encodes CATSSPGGLAGGLWTQYF.

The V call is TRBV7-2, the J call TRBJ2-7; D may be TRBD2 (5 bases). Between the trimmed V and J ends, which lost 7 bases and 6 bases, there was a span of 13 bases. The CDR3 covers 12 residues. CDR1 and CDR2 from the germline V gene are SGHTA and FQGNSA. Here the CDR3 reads CASNLMAGEQYF. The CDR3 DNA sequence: TGTGCCAGCAACCTGATGGCGGGCGAGCAGTACTTC. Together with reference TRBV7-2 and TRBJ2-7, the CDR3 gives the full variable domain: GAGVSQSPSNKVTEKGKDVELRCDPISGHTALYWYRQSLGQGLEFLIYFQGNSAPDKSGLPSDRFSAERTGGSVSTLTIQRTQQEDSAVYLCASNLMAGEQYFGPGTRLTVT.

The CDR3 loop reads CASGGGTNTEAFF. The CDR3 DNA is TGTGCCAGCGGGGGGGGCACGAACACTGAAGCTTTCTTT. V and J are TRBV7-9 and TRBJ1-1, with a possible D match to TRBD1 (6 bases). The CDR3 has 13 amino acids. CDR1 and CDR2 from the germline V gene are SEHNR and FQNEAQ (reference sequence). Trimming removed 8 bases from V and 1 base from J, with 11 bases in between.

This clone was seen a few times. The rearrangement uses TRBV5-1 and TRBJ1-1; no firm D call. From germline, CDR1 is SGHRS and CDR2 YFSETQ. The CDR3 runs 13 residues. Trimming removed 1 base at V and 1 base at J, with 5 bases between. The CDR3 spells CASSLTANTEAFF. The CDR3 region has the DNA TGCGCCAGCAGCTTGACAGCGAACACTGAAGCTTTCTTT. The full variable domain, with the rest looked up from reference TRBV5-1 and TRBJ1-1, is KAGVTQTPRYLIKTRGQQVTLSCSPISGHRSVSWYQQTPGQGLQFLFEYFSETQRNKGNFPGRFSGRQFSNSRSEMNVSTLELGDSALYLCASSLTANTEAFFGQGTRLTVV.

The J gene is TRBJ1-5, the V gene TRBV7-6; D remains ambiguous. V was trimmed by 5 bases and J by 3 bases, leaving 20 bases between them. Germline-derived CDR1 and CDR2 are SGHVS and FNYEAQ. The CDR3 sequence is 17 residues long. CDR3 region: CASSQARGESFNQPQHF. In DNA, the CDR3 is TGTGCCAGCAGCCAAGCTCGGGGAGAGTCTTTCAATCAGCCCCAGCATTTT. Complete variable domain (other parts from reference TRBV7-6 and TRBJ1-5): GAGVSQSPRYKVTKRGQDVALRCDPISGHVSLYWYRQALGQGPEFLTYFNYEAQQDKSGLPNDRFSAERPEGSISTLTIQRTEQRDSAMYRCASSQARGESFNQPQHFGDGTRLSIL.